The present entry profiles one TCR beta chain with its context. Its recognized antigen is unknown. Per-nucleotide qualities are absent, and no much larger clonotype sits a single base away. The listed sequencing device is Illumina NovaSeq 6000. cDNA libraries for TCRalpha and TCRbeta were prepared by 5'RACE using constant-segment primers, with sample barcodes and unique molecular identifiers added. Trizol reagent was used to extract RNA from every sample. The libraries were amplified in two PCR steps, and the second step added a second sample barcode and Illumina TruSeq adapters. Sequencing of the libraries was done on an Illumina NovaSeq, producing 2 x 150 bp paired-end reads. The paper's processing steps were these. With migec v1.2.7, reads were demultiplexed and then collapsed into UMI-guided consensus sequences. Using mixcr v2.1.11, UMI consensuses were aligned to TRA and TRB V and J templates and then assembled into clonotypes. Clonotypes were classified as expanded or contracted when called significant by both edgeR and NoisET, with noise models trained on biological replicates. For edgeR calls, the cutoffs were a false discovery rate-adjusted p below 0.01 and a log2 fold-change threshold of 1. As an exploratory analysis of dynamics, max-normalized trajectories of the 1000 most abundant clonotypes were examined by PCA with hierarchical clustering. Separately sequenced CD4+ and CD8+ repertoires were used to assign the CD4 or CD8 phenotype of responding clones. TCRdb redid the processing of the public reads, applying fastp at Q25 and MiXCR, and retained in-frame beta chains. Duplicate CDR3 protein sequences are folded into a single record with the most common DNA and genes. The V and J calls here are based on TCRdb, not the publication. The sample table lists about 190,000 distinct CDR3 sequences, about a fifth of them with a count of one. Together, the top ten hold more than 20% of the sample.

Ficoll-Paque density gradient centrifugation was the method used to isolate PBMCs. These data are taken from a study of T-cell memory formation after mild COVID-19 (dated by TCRdb to the early 2020s). Looking at the study overall: TCR sequence clusters from the two donors were largely donor specific. T-cell clones expanding and contracting after mild COVID-19 in two donors were tracked by longitudinal TCRalpha and TCRbeta repertoire sequencing. The cohort was made up of two young adult volunteers, one female and one male, who were previously healthy.

Paper-wide results and their limitations: The study included only a couple of mild cases, and larger cohorts that include severe cases with pre-infection samples were judged to be necessary. Contracting CD4+ clones appeared mostly in the CM and EM memory subsets, whereas CD8+ clones were enriched in EMRA. From day 15 to 85, contracting clones showed balanced CD4/CD8 phenotypes, whereas a second wave of clones that expanded from day 15 to 37 leaned towards CD4+. SARS-CoV-2 specificity of the second-wave clones peaking on day 37 was not confirmed. Some responding clones were detected in pre-infection memory, suggesting pre-existing cross-reactive memory T cells joined the SARS-CoV-2 response.

The clonotype was recovered from an adult woman who had mild COVID-19 (a few samples of this study predate the infection). The sample titles of this study are shuffled in the database, so cell type and time point are left out; the donor was told from shared clones. The sequenced sample was PBMCs or a T cell subset sorted from them (not recorded which).

The CDR3 has the sequence CSVVAGASGELFF. In nucleotide form, the sequence is TGCAGCGTTGTGGCGGGAGCATCCGGGGAGCTGTTTTTT. The sequence is built from TRBV29-1 and TRBJ2-2; 7 nucleotides in the junction match TRBD2. According to the germline V gene, CDR1 reads SQVTM and CDR2 reads ANQGSEA. Unmatched junction bases come to 5, with V trimmed by 4 bases and J by 6 bases. The CDR3 runs 13 amino acids, cysteine and phenylalanine included. Only the CDR3 portion is preserved as DNA: 39 bases, with reading frame beginning at the first base.